These 12 T cell receptor beta chains came from one sample sequenced in a study of blood T cell repertoires in COVID-19. Data came from immunoSEQ multiplex PCR; TCRdb stores just in-frame clones and leaves some out. The sample carries about 240,000 clones, around 86% recorded once. Sequenced: peripheral blood. The receptors derive from a man younger than 45 who had recovered from COVID-19.

In its sample, this clone was seen many times. The V call is TRBV5-5, the J call TRBJ1-3; 11 bases are a match to TRBD1. This CDR3 contains 13 residues. CDR1 is SGHKS, CDR2 YYEKEE, per germline (reference sequence). V lost 4 bases, J lost 8 bases, and 2 bases stayed unmatched. CDR3 region: CASSRDRGDTIYF. The CDR3 region has the DNA TGTGCCAGCAGCAGGGACAGGGGGGACACCATATATTTT.

V gene TRBV14 combines with J gene TRBJ1-2; D is undetermined. Trimming removed 1 base from V and 7 bases from J, with 7 bases in between. CDR1 is SGHDN and CDR2 is FVKESK in the germline V gene. The CDR3 totals 12 residues. The CDR3 nucleotides read TGTGCCAGCAGCCAAGCAAACGGTGGCTACACCTTC. Amino acids: CASSQANGGYTF.

This chain links TRBV7-2 with TRBJ2-5, with 7 nucleotides matching TRBD1. The CDR3 spans 14 residues. The V and J ends lost 7 bases and 4 bases, in that order; junction bases with no gene match: 9. Germline V gene lookup returns CDR1 SGHTA and CDR2 FQGNSA. CDR3 sequence (DNA): TGTGCCAGCACTATAGGGGGCTCGGGAGAGACCCAGTACTTC. It is translated as CASTIGGSGETQYF.

This rearrangement joins TRBV18 to TRBJ1-1; tentative D call: TRBD1 (5 bases). This CDR3 spans 14 amino acids. Trimming took 1 base from V and 7 from J, leaving 13 bases between them. Germline V gives CDR1 KGHSH, CDR2 LQKENI. The CDR3 nucleotides read TGTGCCAGCTCACCACAGTACGGGGGTGGTGAAGCTTTCTTT. Protein: CASSPQYGGGEAFF.

This clone appeared a single time. The CDR3 bases are TGTGCCAGCAGCTTAAGGGGGGGAAGCAATCAGCCCCAGCATTTT. This translates into CASSLRGGSNQPQHF. The V and J genes are TRBV11-2 and TRBJ1-5; the D gene is possibly TRBD1 (6 bases). The CDR3 is 15 amino acids. V lost 2 bases to trimming and J lost 1 base, with 9 bases between them. Germline V gene lookup returns CDR1 SGHAT and CDR2 FQNNGV.

The CDR3 DNA reads TGTGCCAGCAGCCGCGGAGACCAAGAGACCCAGTACTTC. Protein product: CASSRGDQETQYF. The rearrangement links TRBV7-3 to TRBJ2-5; D unresolved. Trimming stripped 5 bases from V and 0 bases from J, with 7 bases between. Per the germline V gene, CDR1 is SGHTA and CDR2 is FQGTGA. The CDR3 covers 13 residues.

V gene TRBV2 combines with J gene TRBJ1-3; D not resolved. V gave up 8 bases and J gave up 2 bases, with 16 bases separating them. CDR1 is SNHLY and CDR2 is FYNNEI in the germline V gene. This CDR3 contains 15 residues. The CDR3 sequence: CASGNWEVTGNTIYF. CDR3 DNA sequence: TGTGCCAGCGGTAATTGGGAGGTAACTGGAAACACCATATATTTT.

The V and J genes are TRBV7-9 and TRBJ1-2; D remains unclear. Trimming removed 1 base at V and 8 bases at J, with 11 bases between. The CDR3 length is 13 residues. The germline V gene encodes CDR1 SEHNR and CDR2 FQNEAQ (reference sequence). CDR3 sequence: CASSLGRSEGYTF. The CDR3 DNA reads TGTGCCAGCAGCTTAGGCAGATCCGAAGGCTACACCTTC.

The J gene is TRBJ2-2, the V gene TRBV15, with D uncertain. The CDR3 has 13 amino acids. Germline V gene sequence: CDR1 LNHNV, CDR2 YYDKDF (reference sequence). V was clipped by 0 bases and J by 7 bases, with 6 bases between them. The CDR3 loop is CATSRELYGELFF. CDR3 in DNA: TGTGCCACCAGCAGAGAACTTTACGGGGAGCTGTTTTTT.

The genes are TRBV6-4 and TRBJ1-2; 7 bases map to TRBD1. There are 16 residues in the CDR3. Germline V CDR1 and CDR2: MRHNA, SNTAGT. J was trimmed by 4 bases and V by 5 bases; bases with no gene match: 13. As DNA, the CDR3 is TGTGCCAGCAGTTCGTCCCGGACAGGATCCATCTATGGCTACACCTTC. It encodes CASSSSRTGSIYGYTF.

The rearrangement joins TRBV6-5 to TRBJ2-7; 12 bases fit TRBD1. With V trimmed by 4 bases and J by 4 bases, 5 bases remained unmatched. The CDR3 spans 15 residues. CDR1 is MNHEY, CDR2 SVGAGI, per germline. This CDR3 reads CASSFGTGGLYEQYV. The CDR3, as DNA: TGTGCCAGCAGTTTTGGGACAGGGGGCTTGTACGAGCAGTACGTC.

The V and J genes are TRBV9 and TRBJ2-5, with D possibly being TRBD2 (6 bases). CDR1 SGDLS and CDR2 YYNGEE come from the germline V gene. V was trimmed by 3 bases and J by 5 bases, leaving 20 bases between them. This CDR3 is built from 16 residues. The CDR3 nucleotides read TGTGCCAGCAGCGGACGGGACTCGTTCGATCTGGAGACCCAGTACTTC. Translating it yields CASSGRDSFDLETQYF.